Listed here are 16 T cell receptor beta chains from one sample, sequenced in a study of T cell responses to AZD1222 COVID-19 vaccine (dated by TCRdb to the early 2020s). Taken with the paper, the label for time point translates to: about 28 days (+/-7) after the second vaccine dose. The library came from the immunoSEQ multiplex PCR assay. TCRdb took over this immuneACCESS table, retaining in-frame rearrangements with V and J assigned. Such tables are incomplete; in checked studies, under half of the missing clones stem from an unresolved V gene, and the remainder is unexplained. The sample has about 180,000 clones on record, just over 85% of them singletons. The top ten constitute 11% of the sample. Sample: peripheral blood, taken 28 days after the second AZD1222 dose. The receptors originated from an adult who received the AZD1222 COVID-19 vaccine.

The V call is TRBV19, the J call TRBJ2-3, with D perhaps given as TRBD1 or TRBD2 (5 bases each). This CDR3 is built from 13 residues. The V gene's germline CDR1 is LNHDA and CDR2 SQIVND (reference sequence). CDR3 loop: CASRGRSTDTQYF. The CDR3 nucleotides are TGTGCTAGCCGGGGCAGAAGCACAGATACGCAGTATTTT. The whole variable domain, filled in from reference TRBV19 and TRBJ2-3, reads DGGITQSPKYLFRKEGQNVTLSCEQNLNHDAMYWYRQDPGQGLRLIYYSQIVNDFQKGDIAEGYSVSREKKESFPLTVTSAQKNPTAFYLCASRGRSTDTQYFGPGTRLTVL.

V and J are TRBV18 and TRBJ2-5, with D perhaps assigned TRBD1 or TRBD2 (5 bases each). The germline V and J ends were trimmed by 6 bases and 1 base, with 15 bases remaining between them. This CDR3 has 15 residues. The germline V gene has CDR1 KGHSH and CDR2 LQKENI. CDR3 nucleotides: TGTGCCAGCTCCATCCGGGGCTACCCCCAAGAGACCCAGTACTTC. Its protein is CASSIRGYPQETQYF.

The chain couples TRBV9 to TRBJ1-2, with 10 bases lining up with TRBD1. This CDR3 comprises 14 residues. Germline V gene sequence: CDR1 SGDLS, CDR2 YYNGEE. V lost 3 bases to trimming and J lost 8 bases; unmatched junction nucleotides: 7. Here the CDR3 DNA reads TGTGCCAGCAGCGCGCTTGGACAGGGGGTGGGCTACACCTTC. Translated, it gives CASSALGQGVGYTF.

J is TRBJ2-7 and V is TRBV7-8; the match to TRBD1 covers 9 bases. Germline CDR1 reads SGHVS; CDR2 reads FQNEAQ. J was trimmed by 2 bases and V by 0 bases; bases with no gene match: 11. The CDR3 length is 18 residues. The chain's CDR3 is CASSLAVPGQGTTYEQYF. The DNA for the CDR3 is TGTGCCAGCAGCTTAGCGGTCCCGGGACAGGGTACCACCTACGAGCAGTACTTC.

The rearrangement joins TRBV19 to TRBJ1-3; the D is unclear. Germline V gene sequence: CDR1 LNHDA, CDR2 SQIVND (reference sequence). Trimming pared 1 base from V and 2 bases from J, leaving 6 bases between. The CDR3 loop spans 14 amino acids. Written as DNA, the CDR3 is TGTGCCAGTAGTATAGGACCTCCTGGAAACACCATATATTTT. It yields the protein CASSIGPPGNTIYF.

J is TRBJ1-6 and V is TRBV3-1 (or the pseudogene TRBV3-2); TRBD1 is a possible D gene (5 bases). The CDR3 spans 13 residues. V lost 3 bases to trimming and J lost 9 bases, with 9 bases between them. CDR1 and CDR2 (germline): LGHDT, YNNKEL (reference sequence). Written as DNA, the CDR3 is TGTGCCAGCAGCCAGGGGGAATCTTCACCCCTCCACTTT. It codes for CASSQGESSPLHF.

This clone was detected only a few times. Here the CDR3 reads CASKAGGGPRYEQYF. The CDR3 DNA reads TGTGCCAGCAAGGCGGGCGGGGGGCCGCGGTACGAGCAGTACTTC. The chain joins TRBV9 to TRBJ2-7; 8 positions agree with TRBD2. Germline lookup yields CDR1 SGDLS and CDR2 YYNGEE. The V segment lost 6 bases and the J segment 4 bases; nucleotides outside the gene matches: 12. The CDR3 loop spans 15 amino acids.

The rearrangement uses TRBV5-1 and TRBJ2-2, with D possibly matching TRBD1 (6 bases). Germline CDR1 and CDR2: SGHRS and YFSETQ. V lost 1 base and J lost 1, with 8 bases in between. This CDR3 has 15 amino acids. In DNA, the CDR3 is TGCGCCAGCAGCTTGCAACAGGGGAACACCGGGGAGCTGTTTTTT. Translation gives CASSLQQGNTGELFF. Supplemented by reference TRBV5-1 and TRBJ2-2, the full variable domain reads KAGVTQTPRYLIKTRGQQVTLSCSPISGHRSVSWYQQTPGQGLQFLFEYFSETQRNKGNFPGRFSGRQFSNSRSEMNVSTLELGDSALYLCASSLQQGNTGELFFGEGSRLTVL.

This chain connects TRBV5-4 to TRBJ2-2; D is tentatively TRBD1 or TRBD2 (6 bases each). This CDR3 has 16 residues. Germline V gene sequence: CDR1 SGHNT, CDR2 YYREEE (reference sequence). Between the trimmed V and J ends, which lost 2 bases and 0 bases, there was a span of 11 bases. The CDR3 here is CASSLDGGANTGELFF. CDR3 sequence (DNA): TGTGCCAGCAGCTTAGACGGGGGCGCGAACACCGGGGAGCTGTTTTTT.

The rearrangement links TRBV11-3 to TRBJ1-1; D unresolved. The germline CDR1 and CDR2 sequences are SGHNT and YENEEA. The CDR3 extends over 13 amino acids. The V gene lost 5 bases and the J gene lost 2 bases, with 9 bases spanning the gap. CDR3 protein: CASSQGYNTEAFF. The CDR3 DNA sequence: TGTGCCAGCAGCCAAGGATACAACACTGAAGCTTTCTTT.

This clone appeared once. The chain links TRBV9 to TRBJ2-7; TRBD2 agrees at 7 bases. This CDR3 region has 15 residues. Trimming took 4 bases from V and 3 from J; bases not matched to a gene: 10. Germline CDR1 reads SGDLS; CDR2 reads YYNGEE. The CDR3 reads CASSQGEGNNYEQYF. Here the CDR3 DNA reads TGTGCCAGCAGCCAAGGGGAGGGAAATAACTACGAGCAGTACTTC.

The rearrangement uses TRBV19 and TRBJ2-2; TRBD1 is a possible D gene (6 bases). This CDR3 has 18 residues. Germline V CDR1 and CDR2: LNHDA, SQIVND (reference sequence). Trimming removed 7 bases at V and 2 bases at J, with 23 bases between. CDR3 bases: TGTGCCAGTACCCACCCCAGGGGTGCCTCAGATAACACCGGGGAGCTGTTTTTT. Amino acid sequence: CASTHPRGASDNTGELFF.

The chain is built from TRBV25-1 and TRBJ2-2; D is tentatively TRBD1 or TRBD2 (6 bases each). The CDR3 has 13 amino acids. Germline lookup yields CDR1 MGHDK and CDR2 SYGVNS. Trimming cost V 8 bases and J 5 bases, with 12 bases left between them. This CDR3 is CASSKGGTGELFF. CDR3 DNA sequence: TGTGCCAGCTCCAAGGGGGGAACCGGGGAGCTGTTTTTT.

V gene TRBV4-3 combines with J gene TRBJ1-3; D uncertain. V shed 0 bases and J shed 3 bases, with 6 bases lying between them. Per germline, CDR1 LGHNA and CDR2 YSLEER. The CDR3 covers 14 residues. The CDR3 DNA sequence: TGCGCCAGCAGCCAAGATCTCGATGGAAACACCATATATTTT. Translating gives CASSQDLDGNTIYF.

This chain uses TRBV4-1 with TRBJ1-4; 7 bases fit TRBD1. Trimming at V came to 3 bases and at J to 5 bases, leaving 12 bases not matched to a gene. Germline CDR1 reads MGHRA; CDR2 reads YSYEKL. The CDR3 contains 17 residues. The CDR3 DNA reads as TGCGCCAGCAGCCAGGGCCCGCCGGGACAGAGAAATGAAAAACTGTTTTTT. Translation gives CASSQGPPGQRNEKLFF.

The chain carries TRBV11-1 and TRBJ1-1; the D gene is possibly TRBD1 (6 bases). V was pared by 5 bases and J by 2 bases, with 12 bases between. The CDR3 consists of 14 residues. Germline CDR1 and CDR2: SGHAT and FQDESV (reference sequence). The CDR3 DNA follows: TGTGCCAGCAGCGCAGGGACACTCAACACTGAAGCTTTCTTT. Its protein is CASSAGTLNTEAFF.